The sequence of this TCR beta chain was determined in a study of cytomegalovirus exposure and HLA in healthy donors (dated by TCRdb to about 2017). Looking at the study overall: According to a later analysis, one platform produced both the 120 validation repertoires and the 720 or so repertoires of the first cohort. The study aimed to test whether cataloging public T cell receptors could reveal signatures of past pathogen exposure. High-throughput TCR immunosequencing, statistical association of individual TCRs with disease status, and machine learning were combined to predict cytomegalovirus infection status. Besides the first cohort of around 700 subjects, a separate validation cohort made up of 90 to 150 different subjects was used. Study-wide conclusions, independent of this receptor: The classifier was reported to diagnose cytomegalovirus status with high specificity and sensitivity in both the original cohort and the validation cohort. The study gave a list of roughly 150 TCR beta chains associated with cytomegalovirus. In vitro tests confirmed that a few of the cytomegalovirus-associated TCR beta chains recognize cytomegalovirus antigens. Most TCR sequences were observed very rarely across donors, whereas some public TCRs were present in many individuals. According to the authors, the approach could potentially be generalized to other disease states and immunological phenotypes. A later analysis found that TCRs clustered in the first cohort also tended to co-occur in the 120 validation repertoires, with 90% to 95% of cluster scores above 0. A later analysis had no HLA typing for the validation cohort, so co-occurrence there was scored across all 130 or so repertoires.

The donors were included in the validation cohort of over a hundred subjects, a group kept apart from the roughly 700-subject first cohort. After removal of 5 bases from V and 0 bases from J, the junction retains 3 bases not matched to a gene. From the cysteine through the phenylalanine, the CDR3 covers 14 amino acids. Here the CDR3 DNA is all that survives: 42 bases in frame from base 1. As encoded in the germline V gene (reference sequence), CDR1 is MNHNY while CDR2 is SVGAGI. Libraries were built with the immunoSEQ multiplex PCR assay. The paper's processing steps were these. A statistical classification framework was built to diagnose cytomegalovirus status from the catalog of TCR beta chain sequences. TCRdb took this table from immuneACCESS and kept in-frame rearrangements with V and J called. Such tables lack part of the clones; where checked against another copy, unresolved V genes explain under half of the gap, and the rest is unexplained. The DNA was the basis for D and trimming; V, J and clone size are from that table. Recorded for this sample are about 160,000 clones; nearly 90% of them occurred a single time. The ten largest clones add up to over 9% of the sample.

In this sample, this clone turned up once. The antigen this receptor binds is unknown. Per-base qualities were not stored, and no clone one base away is much larger. The rearranged chain carries TRBV6-6 and TRBJ1-1, and 7 junctional nucleotides match TRBD1. Specimen: PBMCs. The source is a woman aged 18 to 35 in good health and CMV-seropositive. The CDR3 region reads CASSRGQMNTEAFF. The DNA is TGTGCCAGCAGTAGGGGACAGATGAACACTGAAGCTTTCTTT.